This T cell receptor beta chain was identified during a study of T cell repertoires in cytomegalovirus infection. Study-level information: Recently identified HLA-C-restricted CMV epitopes were among the peptides used.

Study outcomes and limitations: Dominating the ex vivo response were HLA-C-restricted CMV-specific TCR beta clonotypes.

The CDR3 contains 13 residues. Germline V gives CDR1 GTSNPN, CDR2 SVGIG (reference sequence). The V and J ends lost 5 bases and 3 bases respectively, with 13 bases between them. This clonotype came up once. What it recognizes is unknown. TCRdb passed the reads through MiXCR, listing each CDR3 protein once. The table lists about 140,000 distinct CDR3 sequences, roughly 32% of them singletons. The receptor was isolated from a human donor in good health (CMV status not recorded). Some clones in this sample may be carry-over from other donors' samples. The starting material was CD8+ T cells from cultured PBMCs, obtained from culture after CMV antigen stimulation. The chain carries TRBV30 and TRBJ1-2; D possibly corresponds to TRBD1 (5 bases). CDR3 nucleotides: TGTGCCTGGGAGGCAGGGACGGACTATGGCTACACCTTC. Its translation: CAWEAGTDYGYTF.